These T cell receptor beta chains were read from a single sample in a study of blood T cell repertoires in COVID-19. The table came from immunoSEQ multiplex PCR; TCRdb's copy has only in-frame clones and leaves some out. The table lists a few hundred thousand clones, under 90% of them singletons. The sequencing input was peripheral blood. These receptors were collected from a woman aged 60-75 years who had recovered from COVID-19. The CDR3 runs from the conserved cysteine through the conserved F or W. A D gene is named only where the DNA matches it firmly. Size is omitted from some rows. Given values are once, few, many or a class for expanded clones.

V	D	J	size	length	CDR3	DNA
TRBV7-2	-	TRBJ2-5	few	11	CASSFSWTQYF	TGTGCCAGCAGCTTCTCGTGGACCCAGTACTTC
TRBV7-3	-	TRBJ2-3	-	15	CASSLNGGRTDTQYF	TGTGCCAGCAGCTTAAATGGGGGCCGCACAGATACGCAGTATTTT
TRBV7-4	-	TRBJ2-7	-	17	CASSLVSSAGCPYEQYF	TGTGCCAGCAGCTTAGTTTCTTCGGCAGGGTGTCCCTACGAGCAGTACTTC
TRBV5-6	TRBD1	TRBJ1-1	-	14	CASSDRGGRTEAFF	TGTGCCAGCAGTGACAGGGGTGGGAGGACTGAAGCTTTCTTT
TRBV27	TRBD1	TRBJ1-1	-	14	CASRGGQGKSQAFF	TGTGCCAGCAGGGGTGGACAGGGGAAGTCCCAAGCTTTCTTT
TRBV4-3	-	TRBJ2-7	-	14	CASSQDRQPYEQYF	TGCGCCAGCAGCCAAGACCGACAGCCCTACGAGCAGTACTTC
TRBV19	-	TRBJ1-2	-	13	CASNEGRTVGYTF	TGTGCCAGTAACGAGGGGCGGACAGTCGGCTACACCTTC
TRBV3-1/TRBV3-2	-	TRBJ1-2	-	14	CASSRRYGSNGYTF	TGTGCCAGCAGCCGGAGATACGGGAGCAACGGCTACACCTTC
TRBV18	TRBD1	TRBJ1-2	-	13	CASSPPGQGTRRF	TGTGCCAGCTCACCACCGGGACAGGGGACCCGACGCTTC
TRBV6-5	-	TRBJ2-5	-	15	CASSYGIGGQETQYF	TGTGCCAGCAGTTACGGGATTGGAGGGCAAGAGACCCAGTACTTC
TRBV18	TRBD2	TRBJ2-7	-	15	CASSPLAGGDYEQYF	TGTGCCAGCTCACCCTTAGCGGGGGGGGATTACGAGCAGTACTTC
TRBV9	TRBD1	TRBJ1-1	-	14	CASSTTGGNTEAFF	TGTGCCAGCAGCACCACAGGGGGGAACACTGAAGCTTTCTTT
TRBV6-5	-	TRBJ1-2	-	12	CATGRGIYGYTF	TGTGCCACCGGCAGGGGCATCTATGGCTACACCTTC
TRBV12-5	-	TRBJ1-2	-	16	CASGSTRETALYGYTF	TGTGCTAGTGGTTCGACGAGGGAGACGGCCTTATATGGCTACACCTTC
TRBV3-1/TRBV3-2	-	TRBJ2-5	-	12	CASTGPQETQYF	TGTGCCAGTACAGGGCCCCAAGAGACCCAGTACTTC
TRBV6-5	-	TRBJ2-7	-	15	CASSPGGGQNYEQYF	TGTGCCAGCAGCCCGGGGGGGGGACAGAACTACGAGCAGTACTTC
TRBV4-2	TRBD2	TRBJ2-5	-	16	CASSQVAAGGQETQYF	TGTGCCAGCAGCCAAGTGGCAGCGGGGGGGCAAGAGACCCAGTACTTC
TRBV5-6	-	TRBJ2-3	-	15	CASSLVWGWADTQYF	TGTGCCAGCAGCTTGGTGTGGGGCTGGGCAGATACGCAGTATTTT
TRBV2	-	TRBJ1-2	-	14	CASSEGGDGYGYTF	TGTGCCAGCAGTGAGGGAGGGGATGGCTATGGCTACACCTTC
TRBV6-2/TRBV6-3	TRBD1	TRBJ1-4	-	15	CASSYPGQGNEKLFF	TGTGCCAGCAGTTATCCGGGACAGGGGAATGAAAAACTGTTTTTT
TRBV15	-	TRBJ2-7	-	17	CATSRRPGDPLSYEQYF	TGTGCCACCAGCAGAAGGCCGGGGGACCCCCTCTCCTACGAGCAGTACTTC
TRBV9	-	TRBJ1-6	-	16	CASSVVGTRAVSPLHF	TGTGCCAGCAGCGTAGTAGGGACACGGGCGGTTTCACCCCTCCACTTT
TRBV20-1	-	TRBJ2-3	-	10	CSARGANQYF	TGCAGTGCTAGAGGGGCCAACCAGTATTTT